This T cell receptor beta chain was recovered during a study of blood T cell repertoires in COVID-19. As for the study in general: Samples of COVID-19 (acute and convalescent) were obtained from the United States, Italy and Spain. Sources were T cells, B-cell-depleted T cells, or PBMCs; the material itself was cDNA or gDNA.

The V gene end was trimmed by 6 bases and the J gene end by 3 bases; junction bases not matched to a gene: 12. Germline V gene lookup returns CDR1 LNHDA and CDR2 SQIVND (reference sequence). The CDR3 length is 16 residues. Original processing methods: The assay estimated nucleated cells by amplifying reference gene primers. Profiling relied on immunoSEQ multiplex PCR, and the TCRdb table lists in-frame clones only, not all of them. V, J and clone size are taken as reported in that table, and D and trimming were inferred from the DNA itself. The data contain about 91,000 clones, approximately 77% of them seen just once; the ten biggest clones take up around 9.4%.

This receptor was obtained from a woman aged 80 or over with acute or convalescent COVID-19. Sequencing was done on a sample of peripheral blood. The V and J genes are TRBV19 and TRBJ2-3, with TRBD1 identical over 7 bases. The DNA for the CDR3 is TGTGCCAGTAGGAATTCCGGGACAGACTTGACAGATACGCAGTATTTT. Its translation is CASRNSGTDLTDTQYF.